This T cell receptor beta chain emerged from a study of CD8+ T cells in alopecia areata. Study results and caveats: Clonality in lesional scalp, especially alopecia totalis/universalis, exceeded that of normal scalp.

Extracted RNA was reverse transcribed, and the resulting cDNA served as sequencing template. Clones were sequenced by immunoSEQ multiplex PCR, and TCRdb holds only the in-frame ones, with some missing. The profile shows 150,000 or so clones, approximately 49% of them singletons. Regarding this clone: Its antigen is currently unknown.

Germline-derived CDR1 and CDR2 are SQVTM and ANQGSEA. Trimming stripped 7 bases from V and 4 bases from J, with 19 bases between. This CDR3 has 14 residues. The chain combines TRBV29-1 with TRBJ1-1, with D hard to call. The starting material was CD8+ T cells sorted from blood, obtained at week 0. The receptor comes from a human donor with alopecia areata. This CDR3 is CSDYDPGKGTEAFF. Here the CDR3 DNA reads TGCAGCGACTACGACCCAGGCAAGGGCACTGAAGCTTTCTTT.